This T cell receptor (beta chain) derives from a study of T cell responses to AZD1222 COVID-19 vaccine. Regarding the study as a whole: Possibly, clonal diversity was underestimated; donors were largely white British and included more females.

Generated by immunoSEQ multiplex PCR, the TCRdb table keeps only in-frame clones and is missing some. Here the sample spans 100,000 to 150,000 clones, approximately 85% being singletons. V was cut by 6 bases and J by 3 bases, with 9 bases left in between. CDR1 and CDR2 from the germline V gene are SGHRS and YFSETQ. The CDR3 has 12 residues. Points on this clone: Antigen unknown.

The J gene is TRBJ1-1, the V gene TRBV5-1, with D hard to call. The TCR comes from an adult in good health. The source was peripheral blood, collected on day 0 of AZD1222 vaccination. The CDR3 coding sequence is TGCGCCAGCACCTCCAAGGACACTGAAGCTTTCTTT. It encodes CASTSKDTEAFF.